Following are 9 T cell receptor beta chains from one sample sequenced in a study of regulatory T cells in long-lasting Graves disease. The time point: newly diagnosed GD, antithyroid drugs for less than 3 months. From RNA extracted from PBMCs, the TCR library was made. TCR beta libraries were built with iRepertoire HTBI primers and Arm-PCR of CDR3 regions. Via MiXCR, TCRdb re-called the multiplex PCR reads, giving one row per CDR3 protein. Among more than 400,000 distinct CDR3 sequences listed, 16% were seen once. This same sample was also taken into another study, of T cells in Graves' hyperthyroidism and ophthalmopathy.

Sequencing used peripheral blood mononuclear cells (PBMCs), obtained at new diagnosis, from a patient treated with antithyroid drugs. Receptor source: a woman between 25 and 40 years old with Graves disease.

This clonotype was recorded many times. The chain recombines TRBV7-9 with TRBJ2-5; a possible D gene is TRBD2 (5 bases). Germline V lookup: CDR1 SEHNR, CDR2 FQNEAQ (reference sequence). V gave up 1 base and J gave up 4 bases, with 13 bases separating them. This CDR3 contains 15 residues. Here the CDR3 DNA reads TGTGCCAGCAGCTTAGGGACTCTTCGAGGAGAGACCCAGTACTTC. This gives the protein CASSLGTLRGETQYF.

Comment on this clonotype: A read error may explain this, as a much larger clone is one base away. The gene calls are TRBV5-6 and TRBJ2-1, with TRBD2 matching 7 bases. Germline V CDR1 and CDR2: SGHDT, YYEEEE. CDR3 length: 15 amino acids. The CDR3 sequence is CVSRSVGRAYNEQFF. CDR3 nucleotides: TGTGTCAGCAGATCCGTAGGGAGGGCCTACAATGAGCAGTTCTTC.

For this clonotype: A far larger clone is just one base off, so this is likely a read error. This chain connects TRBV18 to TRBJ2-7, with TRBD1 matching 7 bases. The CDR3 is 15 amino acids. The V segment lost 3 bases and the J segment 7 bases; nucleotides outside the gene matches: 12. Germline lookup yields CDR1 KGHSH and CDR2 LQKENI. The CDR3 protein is CASSPDRSSYNEQYF. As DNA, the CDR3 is TGTGCCAGCTCACCGGACAGGAGCTCCTACAATGAGCAGTACTTC. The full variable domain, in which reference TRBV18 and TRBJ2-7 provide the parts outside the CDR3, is NAGVMQNPRHLVRRRGQEARLRCSPMKGHSHVYWYRQLPEEGLKFMVYLQKENIIDESGMPKERFSAEFPKEGPSILRIQQVVRGDSAAYFCASSPDRSSYNEQYFGPGTRLTVT.

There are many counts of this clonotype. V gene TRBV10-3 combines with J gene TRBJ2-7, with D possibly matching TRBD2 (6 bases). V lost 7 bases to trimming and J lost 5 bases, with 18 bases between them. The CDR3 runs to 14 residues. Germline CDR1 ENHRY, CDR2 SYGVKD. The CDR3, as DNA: TGTGCCATCACCTCAACCACGGGAGACGACGAGCAGTACTTC. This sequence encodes CAITSTTGDDEQYF.

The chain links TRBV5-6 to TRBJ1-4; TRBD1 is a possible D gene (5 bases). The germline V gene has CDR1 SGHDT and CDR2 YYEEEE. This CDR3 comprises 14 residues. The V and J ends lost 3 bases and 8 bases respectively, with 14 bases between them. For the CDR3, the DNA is TGTGCCAGCAGCTCCAGGGATCTTCGAGAAAAACTGTTTTTT. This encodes CASSSRDLREKLFF.

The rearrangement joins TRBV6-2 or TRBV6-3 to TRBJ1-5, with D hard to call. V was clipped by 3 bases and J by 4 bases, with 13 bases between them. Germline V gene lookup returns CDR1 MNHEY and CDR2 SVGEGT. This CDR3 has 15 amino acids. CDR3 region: CASSYKEGGNQPQHF. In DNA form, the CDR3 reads TGTGCCAGCAGTTATAAGGAGGGAGGTAATCAGCCCCAGCATTTT.

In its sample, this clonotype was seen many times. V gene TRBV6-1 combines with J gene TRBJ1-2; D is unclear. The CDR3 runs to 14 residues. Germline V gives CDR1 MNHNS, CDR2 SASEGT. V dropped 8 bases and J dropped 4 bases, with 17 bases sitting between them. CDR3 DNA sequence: TGTGCCAGCGGGTCGTACGGGCCGATCTATGGCTACACCTTC. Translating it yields CASGSYGPIYGYTF.

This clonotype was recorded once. CDR3 nucleotide sequence: TGTGCCAGCAGTTTTTTGGGCGGGAGGGCGAGTGAGCAGTTCTTC. This translates into CASSFLGGRASEQFF. This chain uses TRBV28 with TRBJ2-1, with 9 bases fitting TRBD2. CDR1 MDHEN and CDR2 SYDVKM come from the germline V gene. Losses at the gene ends were 3 bases for V and 9 bases for J; bases not matched to a gene: 9. CDR3 size: 15 residues.

This CDR3 is CASSFPGDYEQYF. The CDR3 region has the DNA TGTGCCAGCAGCTTCCCCGGGGACTACGAGCAGTACTTC. The rearrangement links TRBV7-2 to TRBJ2-7; the D gene is possibly TRBD2 (5 bases). The CDR3 totals 13 residues. The germline CDR1 and CDR2 sequences are SGHTA and FQGNSA. Trimming left V 3 bases short and J 3 bases short, with 9 bases between.